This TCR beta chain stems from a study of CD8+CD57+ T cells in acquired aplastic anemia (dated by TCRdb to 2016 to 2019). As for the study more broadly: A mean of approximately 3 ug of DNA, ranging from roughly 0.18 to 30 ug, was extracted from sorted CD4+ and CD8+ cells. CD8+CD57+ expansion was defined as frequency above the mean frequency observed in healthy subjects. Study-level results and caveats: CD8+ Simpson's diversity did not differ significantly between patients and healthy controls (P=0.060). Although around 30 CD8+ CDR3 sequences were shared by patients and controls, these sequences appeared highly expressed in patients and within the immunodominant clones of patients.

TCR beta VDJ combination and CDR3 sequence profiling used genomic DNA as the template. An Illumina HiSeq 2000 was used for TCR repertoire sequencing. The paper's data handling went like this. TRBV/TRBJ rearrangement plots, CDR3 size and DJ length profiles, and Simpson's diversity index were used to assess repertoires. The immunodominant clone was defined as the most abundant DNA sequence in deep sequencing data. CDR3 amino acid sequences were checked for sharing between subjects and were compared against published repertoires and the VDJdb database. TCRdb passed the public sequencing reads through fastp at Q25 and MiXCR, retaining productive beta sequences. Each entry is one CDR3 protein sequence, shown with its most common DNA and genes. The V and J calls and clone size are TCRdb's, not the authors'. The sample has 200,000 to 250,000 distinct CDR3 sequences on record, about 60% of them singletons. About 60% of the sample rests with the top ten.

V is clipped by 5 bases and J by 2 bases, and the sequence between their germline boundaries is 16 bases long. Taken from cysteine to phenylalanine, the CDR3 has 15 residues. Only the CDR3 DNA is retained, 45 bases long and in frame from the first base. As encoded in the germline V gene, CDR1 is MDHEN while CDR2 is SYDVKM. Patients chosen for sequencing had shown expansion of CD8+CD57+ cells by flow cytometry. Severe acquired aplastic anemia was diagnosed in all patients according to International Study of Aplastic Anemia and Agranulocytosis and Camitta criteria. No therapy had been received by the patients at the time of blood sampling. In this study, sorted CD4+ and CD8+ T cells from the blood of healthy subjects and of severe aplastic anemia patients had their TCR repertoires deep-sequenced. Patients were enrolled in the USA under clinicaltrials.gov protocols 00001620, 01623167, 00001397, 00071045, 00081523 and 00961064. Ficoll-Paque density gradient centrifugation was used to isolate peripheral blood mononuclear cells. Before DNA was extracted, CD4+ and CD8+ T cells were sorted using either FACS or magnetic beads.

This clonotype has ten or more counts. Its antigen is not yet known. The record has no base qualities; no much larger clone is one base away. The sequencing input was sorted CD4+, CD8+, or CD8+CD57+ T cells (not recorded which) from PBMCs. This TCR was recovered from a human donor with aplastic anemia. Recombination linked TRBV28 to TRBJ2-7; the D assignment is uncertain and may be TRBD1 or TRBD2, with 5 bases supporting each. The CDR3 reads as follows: CASSAPGTAAYEQYF. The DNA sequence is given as TGTGCCAGCAGTGCCCCCGGGACCGCAGCCTACGAGCAGTACTTC.